A single sample is the source of the 21 T cell receptor beta chains below, sequenced in a study of blood T cell repertoires in COVID-19. Repertoires were generated with immunoSEQ multiplex PCR, while TCRdb's copy carries only in-frame clones and drops some. The profile shows under 400,000 clones, more than 70% of them singletons. What was sequenced was peripheral blood. The source is a woman aged 25 to 39 with COVID-19, enrolled during active disease.

This rearrangement joins TRBV10-3 to TRBJ2-7, with 9 nucleotides matching TRBD1. The ends lost 7 bases at V and 6 bases at J; junction bases unmatched: 10. Germline V gene lookup returns CDR1 ENHRY and CDR2 SYGVKD. The CDR3 spans 14 residues. The CDR3 coding sequence is TGTGCCATCACTACGGGACAGGGATATCGCGAGCAGTACTTC. Residues: CAITTGQGYREQYF.

This sequence joins TRBV6-2 or TRBV6-3 and TRBJ1-4, with D unresolved. V was shortened by 4 bases and J by 6 bases, with 6 bases between the two germline ends. CDR3 size: 12 residues. Germline values: CDR1 MNHEY, CDR2 SVGEGT. CDR3 in DNA: TGTGCCAGCAGTTGGCAGGATGAAAAACTGTTTTTT. As protein: CASSWQDEKLFF.

This chain joins TRBV5-1 and TRBJ1-1, with 11 bases identical to TRBD1. The CDR3 consists of 15 residues. Trimming took 3 bases from V and 4 from J; bases not matched to a gene: 5. Germline CDR1 is SGHRS and CDR2 is YFSETQ. CDR3 coding DNA: TGCGCCAGCAGCTCCCGGGACAGGGGGACCACTGAAGCTTTCTTT. Residues: CASSSRDRGTTEAFF.

V gene TRBV5-6 combines with J gene TRBJ2-1; 7 nucleotides line up with TRBD2. This CDR3 is built from 17 residues. With V trimmed by 3 bases and J by 0 bases, 9 bases remained unmatched. Per the germline V gene, CDR1 is SGHDT and CDR2 is YYEEEE. The DNA for the CDR3 is TGTGCCAGCAGCTCACGGCGGGAGAAGAGCTCCTACAATGAGCAGTTCTTC. Translating gives CASSSRREKSSYNEQFF.

This chain uses TRBV7-9 with TRBJ2-3; TRBD2 matches 14 bases. The CDR3 is 17 residues long. CDR1 and CDR2 from the germline V gene are SEHNR and FQNEAQ (reference sequence). Unmatched junction bases numbered 8, after V lost 5 bases and J lost 4 bases. The CDR3 here is CASSTGTSGRHPDTQYF. The CDR3 DNA follows: TGTGCCAGCAGCACTGGGACTAGCGGGAGACACCCAGATACGCAGTATTTT.

CDR3 sequence (DNA): TGTGCCAGCAGTTTCAGGGGGCACAGGGACACTGAAGCTTTCTTT. Encoded protein: CASSFRGHRDTEAFF. The genes are TRBV28 and TRBJ1-1, with TRBD1 matching over 8 bases. Trimming at V came to 3 bases and at J to 3 bases, leaving 6 bases not matched to a gene. The germline V gene has CDR1 MDHEN and CDR2 SYDVKM. This CDR3 is built from 15 residues.

The chain uses TRBV4-1 and TRBJ1-5; 9 bases are shared with TRBD1. The CDR3 loop spans 15 amino acids. Per germline, CDR1 MGHRA and CDR2 YSYEKL. The J segment lost 4 bases and the V segment lost 5 bases, leaving 6 bases of the junction unmatched. CDR3 loop: CASSSGQGLNQPQHF. CDR3 sequence (DNA): TGCGCCAGCAGCTCTGGACAGGGGCTGAATCAGCCCCAGCATTTT.

This clone has just one count. The genes are TRBV7-2 and TRBJ2-7, with 11 bases fitting TRBD2. Per germline, CDR1 SGHTA and CDR2 FQGNSA. The junction had 12 bases not matched to a gene; V was cut back by 1 base and J by 7 bases. There are 17 residues in the CDR3. Here the CDR3 reads CASSLGLAGGQSREQYF. Written as DNA, the CDR3 is TGTGCCAGCAGCTTAGGGCTAGCGGGAGGTCAATCACGGGAGCAGTACTTC.

Written as DNA, the CDR3 is TGTGCCAGCAGCCCTGAGGCTAGCTCCTACAATGAGCAGTTCTTC. It specifies CASSPEASSYNEQFF. The chain recombines TRBV3-1 (or the pseudogene TRBV3-2) with TRBJ2-1; D ambiguous. Trimming took 4 bases from V and 0 from J, leaving 10 bases between them. There are 15 residues in the CDR3. CDR1 and CDR2 from the germline V gene are LGHDT and YNNKEL (reference sequence).

The chain recombines TRBV6-5 with TRBJ1-4; 7 bases fit TRBD1. CDR1 and CDR2 from the germline V gene are MNHEY and SVGAGI. Trimming removed 2 bases from V and 8 bases from J; junction bases left unmatched: 8. The CDR3 totals 15 residues. The CDR3 sequence: CASSYRTGEEEKLFF. In DNA, the CDR3 is TGTGCCAGCAGTTACCGCACAGGGGAAGAAGAAAAACTGTTTTTT.

V gene TRBV29-1 combines with J gene TRBJ2-3; D not certain. The germline V and J ends were trimmed by 4 bases and 0 bases, with 8 bases remaining between them. This CDR3 has 13 residues. The germline V gene has CDR1 SQVTM and CDR2 ANQGSEA. The CDR3 is CSVAYQSTDTQYF. The CDR3, as DNA: TGCAGCGTTGCATATCAGAGCACAGATACGCAGTATTTT.

The gene calls are TRBV19 and TRBJ2-3; 8 bases match TRBD1. Germline-derived CDR1 and CDR2 are LNHDA and SQIVND (reference sequence). This CDR3 has 16 amino acids. After removal of 4 bases from V and 0 bases from J, the junction contained 6 bases not matched to a gene. CDR3 in amino acids: CASSTVTGASTDTQYF. CDR3 DNA sequence: TGTGCCAGTAGTACCGTGACAGGGGCAAGCACAGATACGCAGTATTTT.

The chain uses TRBV25-1 and TRBJ2-2, with 7 bases fitting TRBD2. Germline-derived CDR1 and CDR2 are MGHDK and SYGVNS. The CDR3 covers 15 residues. V was clipped by 4 bases and J by 4 bases; unmatched bases: 6. CDR3 region: CASSVQGGSTGELFF. For the CDR3, the DNA is TGTGCCAGCAGTGTGCAGGGCGGGAGCACCGGGGAGCTGTTTTTT.

The chain links TRBV7-9 to TRBJ2-1; D may be TRBD1 (6 bases). Germline CDR1 and CDR2: SEHNR and FQNEAQ (reference sequence). The CDR3 is made up of 16 amino acids. Trimming stripped 2 bases from V and 7 bases from J, with 18 bases between. The CDR3 sequence is CASSLIAGTPKNEQFF. The CDR3 nucleotides read TGTGCCAGCAGCTTAATTGCCGGGACACCTAAGAATGAGCAGTTCTTC.

The rearrangement links TRBV3-1 (or the pseudogene TRBV3-2) to TRBJ2-1; 12 nucleotides match TRBD2. Germline V gene lookup returns CDR1 LGHDT and CDR2 YNNKEL (reference sequence). The CDR3 is made up of 21 amino acids. Trimming cost V 2 bases and J 3 bases; bases outside gene matches: 17. CDR3 amino acids: CASSQPGTSGYLLVDYNEQFF. CDR3 sequence (DNA): TGTGCCAGCAGCCAACCAGGGACTAGCGGGTATTTGTTGGTTGACTACAATGAGCAGTTCTTC.

The chain links TRBV6-1 to TRBJ2-3; 11 nucleotides align to TRBD2. The CDR3 is made up of 17 amino acids. The germline V gene encodes CDR1 MNHNS and CDR2 SASEGT. V trimming: 2 bases; J trimming: 4 bases; junction bases outside the gene matches: 8. The CDR3 loop is CASSEHRTSGSADTQYF. The CDR3 DNA is TGTGCCAGCAGTGAACATCGCACTAGCGGGAGCGCAGATACGCAGTATTTT.

V is TRBV24-1 and J is TRBJ2-5; 8 nucleotides match TRBD2. Germline values: CDR1 KGHDR, CDR2 SFDVKD. The CDR3 runs to 16 residues. J was trimmed by 3 bases and V by 1 base; bases with no gene match: 6. CDR3 coding DNA: TGTGCCACCAGTGATTTATATGGTAGCGGGAAAGAGACCCAGTACTTC. It encodes CATSDLYGSGKETQYF.

This sequence joins TRBV28 and TRBJ1-6; TRBD1 agrees at 8 bases. Germline-derived CDR1 and CDR2 are MDHEN and SYDVKM. The CDR3 runs to 15 residues. V trimming: 3 bases; J trimming: 11 bases; junction bases outside the gene matches: 9. The DNA for the CDR3 is TGTGCCAGCAGTTTCTCGGACAGGGAGGGTCCACCCCTCCACTTT. Its protein product is CASSFSDREGPPLHF.

This clone was observed a few times. The CDR3 sequence: CASRPREGNTGELFF. CDR3 sequence (DNA): TGCGCCAGCAGGCCTCGGGAGGGAAACACCGGGGAGCTGTTTTTT. The chain is built from TRBV5-1 and TRBJ2-2, with TRBD2 identical over 8 bases. J lost 2 bases, V lost 5 bases, and 5 bases had no gene match. The CDR3 sequence is 15 residues long. From germline, CDR1 is SGHRS and CDR2 YFSETQ.

The chain links TRBV5-1 to TRBJ2-3; weak D call: TRBD1 (5 bases). The V and J ends lost 4 bases and 0 bases respectively, with 15 bases between them. The V gene's germline CDR1 is SGHRS and CDR2 YFSETQ. The CDR3 totals 16 residues. CDR3 sequence: CASSPLGHPSTDTQYF. The CDR3 bases are TGCGCCAGCAGCCCCCTAGGACACCCTAGCACAGATACGCAGTATTTT.

The chain employs TRBV18 and TRBJ2-3; D is unclear. CDR3 length: 15 residues. V dropped 3 bases and J dropped 2 bases, with 12 bases sitting between them. From germline, CDR1 is KGHSH and CDR2 LQKENI. The CDR3 DNA reads as TGTGCCAGCTCACCCAGTAGGAGTATCACAGATACGCAGTATTTT. It specifies CASSPSRSITDTQYF.